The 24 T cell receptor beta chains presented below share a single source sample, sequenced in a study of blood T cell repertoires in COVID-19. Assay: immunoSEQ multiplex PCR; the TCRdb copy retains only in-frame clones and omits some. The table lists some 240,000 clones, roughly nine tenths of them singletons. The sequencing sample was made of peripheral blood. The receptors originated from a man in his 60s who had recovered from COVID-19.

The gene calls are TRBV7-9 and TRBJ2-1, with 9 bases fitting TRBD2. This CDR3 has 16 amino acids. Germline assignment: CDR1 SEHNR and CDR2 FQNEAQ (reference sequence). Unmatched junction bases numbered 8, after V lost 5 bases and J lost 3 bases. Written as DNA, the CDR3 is TGTGCCAGCAGCCCGCGCCAGACTAGCGGCTACAATGAGCAGTTCTTC. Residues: CASSPRQTSGYNEQFF. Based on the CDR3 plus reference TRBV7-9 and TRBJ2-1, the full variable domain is DTGVSQNPRHKITKRGQNVTFRCDPISEHNRLYWYRQTLGQGPEFLTYFQNEAQLEKSRLLSDRFSAERPKGSFSTLEIQRTEQGDSAMYLCASSPRQTSGYNEQFFGPGTRLTVL.

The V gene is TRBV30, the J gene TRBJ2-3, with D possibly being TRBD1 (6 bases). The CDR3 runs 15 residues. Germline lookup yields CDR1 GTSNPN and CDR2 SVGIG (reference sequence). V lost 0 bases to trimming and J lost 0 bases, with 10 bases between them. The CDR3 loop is CAWSVLQGSTDTQYF. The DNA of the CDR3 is TGTGCCTGGAGTGTACTGCAGGGGAGCACAGATACGCAGTATTTT.

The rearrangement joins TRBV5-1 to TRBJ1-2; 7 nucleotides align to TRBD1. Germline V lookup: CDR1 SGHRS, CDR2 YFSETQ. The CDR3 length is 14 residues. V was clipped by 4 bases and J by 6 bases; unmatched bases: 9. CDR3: CASSIDREWNGYTF. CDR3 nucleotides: TGCGCCAGCAGCATAGACAGGGAGTGGAATGGCTACACCTTC. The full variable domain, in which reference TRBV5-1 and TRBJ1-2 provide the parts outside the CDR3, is KAGVTQTPRYLIKTRGQQVTLSCSPISGHRSVSWYQQTPGQGLQFLFEYFSETQRNKGNFPGRFSGRQFSNSRSEMNVSTLELGDSALYLCASSIDREWNGYTFGSGTRLTVV.

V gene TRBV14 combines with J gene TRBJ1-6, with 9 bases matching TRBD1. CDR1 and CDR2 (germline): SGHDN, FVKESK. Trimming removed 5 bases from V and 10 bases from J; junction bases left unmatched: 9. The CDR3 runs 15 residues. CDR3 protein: CASSYRGRFQSPLHF. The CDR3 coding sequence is TGTGCCAGCAGCTACAGGGGGCGCTTCCAATCACCCCTCCACTTT.

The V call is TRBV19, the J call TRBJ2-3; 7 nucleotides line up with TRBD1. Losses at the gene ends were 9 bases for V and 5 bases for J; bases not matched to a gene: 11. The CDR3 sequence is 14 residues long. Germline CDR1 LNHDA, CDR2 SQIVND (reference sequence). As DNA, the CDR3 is TGTGCCAGCAACTACAGGGGTGAAGGAGATACGCAGTATTTT. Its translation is CASNYRGEGDTQYF.

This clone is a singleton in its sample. CDR3 sequence reads: CSASRQGSNSPLHF. Here the CDR3 DNA reads TGCAGTGCTAGTCGGCAGGGATCCAATTCACCCCTCCACTTT. This chain joins TRBV20-1 and TRBJ1-6; tentative D call: TRBD1 (5 bases). The CDR3 has 14 amino acids. V lost 3 bases and J lost 7, with 13 bases in between. In germline, CDR1 is DFQATT, CDR2 SNEGSKA (reference sequence).

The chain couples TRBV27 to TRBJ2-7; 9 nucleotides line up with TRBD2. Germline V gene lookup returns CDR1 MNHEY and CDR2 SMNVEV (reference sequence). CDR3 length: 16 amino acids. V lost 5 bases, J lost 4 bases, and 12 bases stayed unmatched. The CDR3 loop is CASSPAFGGGAYEQYF. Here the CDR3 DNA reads TGTGCCAGCAGTCCTGCTTTTGGCGGGGGGGCTTACGAGCAGTACTTC.

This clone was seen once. The CDR3 loop reads CASSLLGGNTEAFF. CDR3 DNA: TGTGCCAGCAGTTTATTGGGAGGGAACACTGAAGCTTTCTTT. This rearrangement joins TRBV27 to TRBJ1-1; no definite D call. Germline assignment: CDR1 MNHEY and CDR2 SMNVEV (reference sequence). Trimming stripped 1 base from V and 1 base from J, with 7 bases between. The CDR3 sequence is 14 residues long.

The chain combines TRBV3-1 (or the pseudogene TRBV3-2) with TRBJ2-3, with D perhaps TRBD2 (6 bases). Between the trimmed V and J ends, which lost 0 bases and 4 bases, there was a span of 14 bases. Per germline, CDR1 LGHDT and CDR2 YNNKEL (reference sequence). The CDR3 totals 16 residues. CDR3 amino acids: CASSQDVASVPDTQYF. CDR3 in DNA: TGTGCCAGCAGCCAAGACGTGGCTAGCGTCCCAGATACGCAGTATTTT.

The CDR3 protein is CATSDLFEETQYF. The CDR3 nucleotides read TGTGCCACCAGTGATTTGTTCGAAGAGACCCAGTACTTC. The chain links TRBV24-1 to TRBJ2-5; D unclear. Looked up from germline, CDR1 is KGHDR and CDR2 is SFDVKD. V lost 0 bases to trimming and J lost 3 bases, with 4 bases between them. CDR3 size: 13 residues.

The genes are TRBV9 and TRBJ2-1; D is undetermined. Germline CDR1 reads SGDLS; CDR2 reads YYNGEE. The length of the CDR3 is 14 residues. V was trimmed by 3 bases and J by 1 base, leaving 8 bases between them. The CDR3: CASSALVSYNEQFF. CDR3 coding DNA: TGTGCCAGCAGCGCCCTAGTATCCTACAATGAGCAGTTCTTC. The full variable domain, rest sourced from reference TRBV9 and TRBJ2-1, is DSGVTQTPKHLITATGQRVTLRCSPRSGDLSVYWYQQSLDQGLQFLIQYYNGEERAKGNILERFSAQQFPDLHSELNLSSLELGDSALYFCASSALVSYNEQFFGPGTRLTVL.

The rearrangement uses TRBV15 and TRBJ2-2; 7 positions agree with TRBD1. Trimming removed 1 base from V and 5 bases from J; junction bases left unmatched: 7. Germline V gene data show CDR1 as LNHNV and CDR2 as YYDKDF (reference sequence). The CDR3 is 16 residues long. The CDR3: CATSRALGTVTGELFF. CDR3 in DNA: TGTGCCACCAGCAGAGCCCTCGGGACAGTTACCGGGGAGCTGTTTTTT.

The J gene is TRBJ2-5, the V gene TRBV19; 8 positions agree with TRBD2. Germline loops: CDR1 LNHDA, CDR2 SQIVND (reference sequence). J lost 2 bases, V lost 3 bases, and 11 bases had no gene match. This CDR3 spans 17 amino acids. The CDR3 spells CASSISGGSPVQETQYF. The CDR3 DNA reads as TGTGCCAGTAGTATTTCGGGGGGGTCGCCAGTTCAAGAGACCCAGTACTTC.

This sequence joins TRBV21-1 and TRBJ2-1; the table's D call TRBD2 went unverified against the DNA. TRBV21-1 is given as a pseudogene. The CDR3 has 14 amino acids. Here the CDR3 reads CASRRGEGYNEQFF. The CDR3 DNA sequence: TGTGCCAGCCGCCGGGGAGAGGGCTACAATGAGCAGTTCTTC.

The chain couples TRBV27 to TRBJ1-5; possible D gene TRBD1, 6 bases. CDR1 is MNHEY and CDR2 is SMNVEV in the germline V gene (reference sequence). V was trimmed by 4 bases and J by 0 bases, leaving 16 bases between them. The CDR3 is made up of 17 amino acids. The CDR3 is CASSSTGYRASNQPQHF. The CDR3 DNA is TGTGCCAGCAGTTCTACGGGGTACAGGGCTAGCAATCAGCCCCAGCATTTT.

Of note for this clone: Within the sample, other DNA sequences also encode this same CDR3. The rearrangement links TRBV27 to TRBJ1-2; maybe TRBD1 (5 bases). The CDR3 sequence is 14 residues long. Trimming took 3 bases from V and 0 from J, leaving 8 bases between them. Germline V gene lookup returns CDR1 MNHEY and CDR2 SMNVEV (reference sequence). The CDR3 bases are TGTGCCAGCAGTTTTCGGGGGGCTAACTATGGCTACACCTTC. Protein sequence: CASSFRGANYGYTF.

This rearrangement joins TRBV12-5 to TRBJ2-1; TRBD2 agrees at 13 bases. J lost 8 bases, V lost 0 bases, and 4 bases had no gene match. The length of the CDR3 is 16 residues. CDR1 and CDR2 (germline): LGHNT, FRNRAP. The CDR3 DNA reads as TGTGCTAGTGGTTTGGTATTACTAGCGGGGGGGGATGAGCAGTTCTTC. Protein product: CASGLVLLAGGDEQFF.

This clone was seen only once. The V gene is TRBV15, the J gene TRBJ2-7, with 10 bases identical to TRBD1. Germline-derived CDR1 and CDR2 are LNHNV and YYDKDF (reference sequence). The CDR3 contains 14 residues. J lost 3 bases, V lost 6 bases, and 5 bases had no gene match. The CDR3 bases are TGTGCCACCAGGCCGGGACAGGGGTTCTACGAGCAGTACTTC. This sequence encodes CATRPGQGFYEQYF. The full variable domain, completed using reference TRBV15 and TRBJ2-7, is DAMVIQNPRYQVTQFGKPVTLSCSQTLNHNVMYWYQQKSSQAPKLLFHYYDKDFNNEADTPDNFQSRRPNTSFCFLDIRSPGLGDTAMYLCATRPGQGFYEQYFGPGTRLTVT.

The DNA of the CDR3 is TGTGCCAGCACTAAACCCGGGGACAGGGCCAATGAGCAGTTCTTC. It specifies CASTKPGDRANEQFF. This chain joins TRBV6-6 and TRBJ2-1, with 9 bases matching TRBD1. Losses at the gene ends were 7 bases for V and 6 bases for J; bases not matched to a gene: 10. The CDR3 is made up of 15 amino acids. In germline, CDR1 is MNHNY, CDR2 SVGAGI (reference sequence).

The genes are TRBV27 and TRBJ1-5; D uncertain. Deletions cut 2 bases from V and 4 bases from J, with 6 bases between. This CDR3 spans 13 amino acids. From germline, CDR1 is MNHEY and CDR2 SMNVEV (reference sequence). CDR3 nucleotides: TGTGCCAGCAGTTTAACTAGAAATCAGCCCCAGCATTTT. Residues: CASSLTRNQPQHF.

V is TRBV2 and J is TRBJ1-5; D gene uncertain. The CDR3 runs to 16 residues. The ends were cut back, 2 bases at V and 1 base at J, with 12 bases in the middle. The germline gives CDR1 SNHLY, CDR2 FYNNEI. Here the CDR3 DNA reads TGTGCCAGCAGTGAACGTCAGGATTGGAGCAATCAGCCCCAGCATTTT. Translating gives CASSERQDWSNQPQHF.

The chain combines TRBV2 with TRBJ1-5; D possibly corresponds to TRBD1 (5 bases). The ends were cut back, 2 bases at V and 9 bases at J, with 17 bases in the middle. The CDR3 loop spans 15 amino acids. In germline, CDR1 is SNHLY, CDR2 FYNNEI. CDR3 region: CASSETDRPKGPQHF. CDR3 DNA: TGTGCCAGCAGTGAAACCGACAGACCGAAGGGGCCCCAGCATTTT.

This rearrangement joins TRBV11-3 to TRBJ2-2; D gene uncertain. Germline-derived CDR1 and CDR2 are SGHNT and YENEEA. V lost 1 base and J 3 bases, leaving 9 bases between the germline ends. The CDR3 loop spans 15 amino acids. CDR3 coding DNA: TGTGCCAGCAGCTTAGGGCTGAGGCACACCGGGGAGCTGTTTTTT. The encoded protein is CASSLGLRHTGELFF.

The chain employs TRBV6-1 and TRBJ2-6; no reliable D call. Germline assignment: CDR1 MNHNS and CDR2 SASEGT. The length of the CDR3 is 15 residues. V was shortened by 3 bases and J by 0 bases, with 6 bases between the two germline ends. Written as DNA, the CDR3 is TGTGCCAGCAGTGACACAGCCTCTGGGGCCAACGTCCTGACTTTC. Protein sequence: CASSDTASGANVLTF.